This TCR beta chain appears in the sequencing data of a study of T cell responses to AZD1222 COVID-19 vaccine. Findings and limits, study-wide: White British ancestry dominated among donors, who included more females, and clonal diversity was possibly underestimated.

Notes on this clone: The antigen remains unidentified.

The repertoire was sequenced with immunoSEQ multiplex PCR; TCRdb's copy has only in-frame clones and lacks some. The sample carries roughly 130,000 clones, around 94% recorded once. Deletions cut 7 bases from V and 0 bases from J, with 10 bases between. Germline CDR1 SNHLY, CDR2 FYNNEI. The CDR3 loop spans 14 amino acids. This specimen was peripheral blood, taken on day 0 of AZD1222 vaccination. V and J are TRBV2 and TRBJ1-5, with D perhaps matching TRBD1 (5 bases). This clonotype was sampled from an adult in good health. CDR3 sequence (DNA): TGTGCCAGCACCGGGGACGGTAGCAATCAGCCCCAGCATTTT. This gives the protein CASTGDGSNQPQHF.